This T cell receptor beta chain came from a study of a mutant IDH1 vaccine in newly diagnosed glioma. The table came from immunoSEQ multiplex PCR; TCRdb's copy has only in-frame clones and leaves some out. The profile shows about 25,000 clones, 93% of them singletons. Indicated time point: baseline, week 1 (first vaccination visit). Treatment denoted: pre-vaccination baseline after standard-of-care therapy. This receptor was obtained from a man aged 40-49 years with glioma. The material sequenced was PBMCs, taken from a glioma patient treated with radiotherapy, temozolomide or both.

CDR3 nucleotide sequence: TGTGCCAGCACCGAAGCTGGGCGGGGGGGCCGTGAGTGGGAGACCCAGTACTTC. It codes for CASTEAGRGGREWETQYF. J is TRBJ2-5 and V is TRBV2, with 9 nucleotides matching TRBD2. This CDR3 spans 18 amino acids. The germline CDR1 and CDR2 sequences are SNHLY and FYNNEI. Trimming took 7 bases from V and 5 from J; bases not matched to a gene: 20.